This T cell receptor beta chain stems from a study of shared clonotypes between healthy human individuals. Replicate PCRs run on sorted subsets employed approximately 200 ng DNA, approximately 30,000 T cell genomes. Original processing notes: Filtering differed since immunoSEQ provided only junctions, with no quality scores. TCRdb keeps only in-frame clones here, not all; method: immunoSEQ multiplex PCR. V, J and clone size are taken as reported in that table, and D and trimming were inferred from the DNA itself. The sample holds over 1.5 million clones, around 98% seen once. A split of CD4+ cells into CD45RA+ naive and CD45RA-negative memory subsets was performed. The study's findings and limits: Naive subsets, compared against memory subsets, generally had larger estimated richness values.

Comment on this clone: The antigen remains unidentified.

The CDR3 runs 13 residues. CDR1 is SGHNT and CDR2 is YYREEE in the germline V gene (reference sequence). With 0 bases clipped from V and 10 bases from J, the junction kept 3 bases outside the gene matches. This clonotype was sampled from a man younger than 40 in good health. The V call is TRBV5-4, the J call TRBJ2-1; 8 positions agree with TRBD2. Sequenced: naive CD4+ T cells sorted from blood. Subset reported: CD45RA+ positively selected. CDR3 bases: TGTGCCAGCAGCTTGGAGGCGGGAGGAGAGCAGTTCTTC. This sequence encodes CASSLEAGGEQFF.